One and the same sample provided the 6 T cell receptor beta chains below, sequenced in a study of neurological immune-mediated disorders (dated by TCRdb to the late 2010s). Libraries were constructed by 5' RACE. The instrument given in TCRdb is Illumina HiSeq 2500. TCRdb ran its own pipeline on the public reads, namely fastp trimming at Q25 and MiXCR clone calling, and kept in-frame beta chains. Entries are consolidated by CDR3 protein sequence, retaining the most common genes and DNA. The sample table shows 77,000 or so distinct CDR3 sequences, and roughly 9.9% are seen once. 1.7% of the sample goes to the ten largest clones. Sequencing was carried out using PBMCs. These receptors originate from a man in his forties or fifties in good health.

In its sample, this clonotype was seen a few times. This sequence joins TRBV24-1 and TRBJ2-5, with D perhaps being TRBD1 or TRBD2 (5 bases each). The ends were cut back, 4 bases at V and 5 bases at J, with 13 bases in the middle. Germline assignment: CDR1 KGHDR and CDR2 SFDVKD. The CDR3 extends over 14 amino acids. The CDR3 region is CATSEATWGETQYF. The CDR3 DNA reads TGTGCCACCAGTGAGGCGACGTGGGGGGAGACCCAGTACTTC.

Comments on this clonotype: Since a much larger clone is just one base distant, this may be a read error. The V call is TRBV20-1, the J call TRBJ2-6, with D unclear. In germline, CDR1 is DFQATT, CDR2 SNEGSKA (reference sequence). Trimming removed 5 bases from V and 1 base from J, with 12 bases in between. There are 15 residues in the CDR3. CDR3 sequence (DNA): TGCAGTGCTGCTAAATCGGGTTCTGGGGCCAACGTCCTGACTTTC. Encoded protein: CSAAKSGSGANVLTF.

This chain connects TRBV5-1 to TRBJ2-3, with D possibly being TRBD2 (5 bases). Germline CDR1 is SGHRS and CDR2 is YFSETQ. V was clipped by 2 bases and J by 2 bases, with 9 bases between them. The CDR3 extends over 14 amino acids. CDR3 amino acids: CASSFREYTDTQYF. The CDR3 bases are TGCGCCAGCAGCTTCCGGGAATACACAGATACGCAGTATTTT.

There are many counts of this clonotype. J is TRBJ1-1 and V is TRBV11-2; 7 nucleotides match TRBD1. This CDR3 has 15 residues. Per germline, CDR1 SGHAT and CDR2 FQNNGV. V lost 4 bases to trimming and J lost 2 bases; unmatched junction nucleotides: 7. This CDR3 is CASSSQGGRNTEAFF. CDR3 DNA: TGTGCCAGCAGCTCCCAAGGGGGCAGAAACACTGAAGCTTTCTTT.

This clonotype was observed at least ten times. The chain carries TRBV20-1 and TRBJ2-3; TRBD2 aligns across 10 bases. V lost 6 bases and J lost 4; bases outside the gene matches: 4. The germline CDR1 and CDR2 sequences are DFQATT and SNEGSKA (reference sequence). The CDR3 length is 13 residues. DNA of the CDR3: TGCAGTGCGGAAGCGGGAGGGCCAGATACGCAGTATTTT. Encoded protein: CSAEAGGPDTQYF.

Notes on this clonotype: Mismatch with germline at one junction end may stem from a read error. V usage is TRBV5-1 and J usage is TRBJ2-3; 7 bases fit TRBD1. The CDR3 has 15 residues. CDR1 is SGHRS and CDR2 is YFSETQ in the germline V gene. CDR3 sequence: CDSSLPGGATDTQYF. The DNA for the CDR3 is TGCGACAGCAGCTTGCCAGGGGGAGCCACAGATACGCAGTATTTT. The full variable domain, with the rest looked up from reference TRBV5-1 and TRBJ2-3, is KAGVTQTPRYLIKTRGQQVTLSCSPISGHRSVSWYQQTPGQGLQFLFEYFSETQRNKGNFPGRFSGRQFSNSRSEMNVSTLELGDSALYLCDSSLPGGATDTQYFGPGTRLTVL.